The 27 T cell receptor beta chains in this list originate from one sample, sequenced in a study of CD8+CD57+ T cells in acquired aplastic anemia. TCR beta VDJ and CDR3 profiles were obtained from a genomic DNA template. TCRdb recomputed calls from the reads with MiXCR, one row per CDR3 protein. The sample lists some 410,000 distinct CDR3 sequences, just under 70% occurring once. Specimen: sorted CD4+, CD8+, or CD8+CD57+ T cells (not recorded which) from PBMCs. Receptor source: a human donor in good health, serving as a control.

This clonotype has just a few counts. The rearrangement joins TRBV5-1 to TRBJ2-1; possibly TRBD1 or TRBD2 for D (5 bases each). The V and J ends lost 2 bases and 7 bases respectively, with 10 bases between them. CDR3 length: 13 residues. The V gene's germline CDR1 is SGHRS and CDR2 YFSETQ. CDR3 DNA: TGCGCCAGCAGCTTCCGGGACGGGAATGAGCAGTTCTTC. Translating gives CASSFRDGNEQFF.

This clonotype is a singleton in its sample. The rearrangement uses TRBV20-1 and TRBJ1-6, with 9 bases matching TRBD1. Germline V CDR1 and CDR2: DFQATT, SNEGSKA (reference sequence). The CDR3 extends over 14 amino acids. V was pared by 0 bases and J by 9 bases, with 3 bases of the junction left unmatched. CDR3 residues: CSARETGGGSPLHF. CDR3 DNA sequence: TGCAGTGCTAGAGAAACAGGGGGCGGTTCACCCCTCCACTTT.

This chain connects TRBV24-1 to TRBJ2-7; D gene unclear. The J call may be in error: the DNA end matches TRBJ2-5 better. Germline V CDR1 and CDR2: KGHDR, SFDVKD. This CDR3 region has 15 residues. The CDR3 sequence is CATSYFFTTTETQYF. The CDR3 region has the DNA TGTGCCACCAGTTACTTCTTTACAACGACAGAGACCCAGTACTTC.

Comments on this clonotype: The conserved phenylalanine or tryptophan is not found at the CDR3 terminus, so this likely reflects a read error. The DNA is omitted, as the CDR3 cannot be located on it reliably, and the CDR3 follows TCRdb's listing. This CDR3 is CSVVSDSGDEVFG. The V and J genes are TRBV29-1 and TRBJ1-1. CDR1 is SQVTM, CDR2 ANQGSEA, per germline. The CDR3 comprises 13 residues, both ends counted.

V gene TRBV20-1 combines with J gene TRBJ2-3; TRBD1 or TRBD2 may be the D gene (5 bases each). Per germline, CDR1 DFQATT and CDR2 SNEGSKA (reference sequence). The CDR3 has 15 amino acids. The V and J ends lost 3 bases and 1 base respectively, with 14 bases between them. This CDR3 reads CSASLGRTRTDTQYF. Here the CDR3 DNA reads TGCAGTGCTAGCCTGGGACGGACTCGCACAGATACGCAGTATTTT.

Concerning this clonotype: At one end, the junction sequence differs from germline, possibly due to a read error. J is TRBJ1-1 and V is TRBV7-8; D remains ambiguous. The germline V gene encodes CDR1 SGHVS and CDR2 FQNEAQ. CDR3 size: 15 residues. The CDR3 DNA follows: TGCGCCAGCAGCCAATCTCCGGCAAGGCGGACTGAAGCTTTCTTT. Protein product: CASSQSPARRTEAFF.

To note about this clonotype: An end of the junction differs from the germline gene, which may be a read error. This chain links TRBV24-1 with TRBJ1-5; perhaps TRBD1 as D (6 bases). CDR1 is KGHDR and CDR2 is SFDVKD in the germline V gene. This CDR3 has 14 amino acids. DNA of the CDR3: TGCGCCACCCTAGGGGGATCGTTCAGTCAGCCCCAGCATTTT. Translated: CATLGGSFSQPQHF.

This clonotype was seen only once. This likely comes from a read error, as the CDR3 has no conserved phenylalanine or tryptophan at its end. The DNA is left out, because the CDR3 cannot be placed on it with certainty; the CDR3 is given as TCRdb lists it. This chain connects TRBV7-9 to TRBJ1-1. CDR1 and CDR2 (germline): SEHNR, FQNEAQ (reference sequence). The CDR3 spans 13 amino acids, including both terminal residues. CDR3 sequence reads: CASSFGSHNEPLH.

As regards this clonotype: At one end, the junction sequence differs from germline, possibly due to a read error. The chain employs TRBV15 and TRBJ2-7, with TRBD2 matching 8 bases. Per the germline V gene, CDR1 is LNHNV and CDR2 is YYDKDF (reference sequence). CDR3 length equals 16 residues. Here the CDR3 reads CASSFARLATTYEQYF. The CDR3 bases are TGTGCCAGCAGCTTTGCTCGACTAGCGACGACCTACGAGCAGTACTTC.

Only one count was recorded for this clonotype. The chain combines TRBV9 with TRBJ1-6; no clear D gene. This CDR3 contains 13 residues. Trimming took 0 bases from V and 9 from J, leaving 7 bases between them. CDR1 SGDLS and CDR2 YYNGEE come from the germline V gene. The CDR3 sequence is CASSVAGSSPLHF. The CDR3 DNA sequence: TGTGCCAGCAGCGTAGCAGGTAGTTCACCCCTCCACTTT.

Comments on this clonotype: The CDR3 ends on some other residue instead of the conserved phenylalanine or tryptophan, so this is likely a read error. The chain links TRBV11-1 to TRBJ1-1; tentative D call: TRBD1 (5 bases). Germline-derived CDR1 and CDR2 are SGHAT and FQDESV (reference sequence). This CDR3 comprises 12 residues. The CDR3 here is CASSVRDSEAFL. The CDR3 region has the DNA TGCGCCAGCAGTGTCCGGGACTCTGAGGCTTTCTTA.

Comment on this clonotype: Germline and junction disagree at one end, which may indicate a read error. The chain has TRBV13 and TRBJ2-5; 7 bases are shared with TRBD2. The CDR3 sequence is 14 residues long. Germline V CDR1 and CDR2: PRHDT, FYEKMQ (reference sequence). CDR3 region: CASSVGGREETQYF. CDR3 sequence (DNA): TGTGCCAGCAGCGTAGGCGGGCGGGAGGAGACCCAGTACTTC.

V gene TRBV7-9 combines with J gene TRBJ2-3; no firm D call. The end of the DNA aligns better with TRBJ2-2, so the J call may be wrong. Germline CDR1 and CDR2: SEHNR and FQNEAQ (reference sequence). The CDR3 length is 14 residues. The CDR3 coding sequence is TGTGCCAGCAGCCAAGAGGAAAACACCGGGGAGCTGTTTTTT. Residues: CASSQEENTGELFF.

This clonotype was seen many times. V gene TRBV7-2 combines with J gene TRBJ1-2, with D possibly TRBD1 on 5 matching bases. V was shortened by 5 bases and J by 3 bases, with 19 bases between the two germline ends. Germline V lookup: CDR1 SGHTA, CDR2 FQGNSA. The CDR3 consists of 16 residues. In DNA, the CDR3 is TGTGCCAGCAGCATAACCGGGACCCGCACGGACTATGGCTACACCTTC. It translates to CASSITGTRTDYGYTF. The variable domain in full, completed from reference TRBV7-2 and TRBJ1-2, reads GAGVSQSPSNKVTEKGKDVELRCDPISGHTALYWYRQSLGQGLEFLIYFQGNSAPDKSGLPSDRFSAERTGGSVSTLTIQRTQQEDSAVYLCASSITGTRTDYGYTFGSGTRLTVV.

This clonotype has at least ten counts. The rearrangement links TRBV5-1 to TRBJ2-2, with TRBD2 as a possible D gene (5 bases). CDR3 length equals 14 residues. Trimming pared 3 bases from V and 1 base from J, leaving 7 bases between. CDR1 is SGHRS and CDR2 is YFSETQ in the germline V gene. The CDR3 DNA is TGCGCCAGCAGCTCGACTATGAACACCGGGGAGCTGTTTTTT. Translated, it gives CASSSTMNTGELFF.

This clonotype came up many times. The chain combines TRBV5-8 with TRBJ2-7; TRBD2 matches at 8 bases. The CDR3 spans 13 residues. V gave up 4 bases and J gave up 7 bases; unmatched junction bases: 7. Germline V lookup: CDR1 SGHTS, CDR2 YDEGEE. CDR3 amino acids: CASSPGGGLEQYF. The CDR3 bases are TGTGCCAGCAGCCCGGGGGGGGGGCTAGAGCAGTACTTC. Using reference TRBV5-8 and TRBJ2-7 for the parts outside the CDR3, the full variable domain is EAGVTQSPTHLIKTRGQQATLRCSPISGHTSVYWYQQALGLGLQFLLWYDEGEERNRGNFPPRFSGRQFPNYSSELNVNALELEDSALYLCASSPGGGLEQYFGPGTRLTVT.

Points on this clonotype: The conserved phenylalanine or tryptophan is not found at the CDR3 terminus, so this likely reflects a read error. The DNA is left out, because the CDR3 cannot be placed on it with certainty; the CDR3 is given as TCRdb lists it. The chain couples TRBV10-3 to TRBJ2-7; the D call TRBD1 from the table was never checked on the DNA. The CDR3 is 15 residues long, ends included. Germline V lookup: CDR1 ENHRY, CDR2 SYGVKD. CDR3 loop: CAISSGDLAYTLEYG.

This clonotype came up many times. This rearrangement joins TRBV5-4 to TRBJ2-3, with 8 bases fitting TRBD1. This CDR3 is built from 16 residues. The germline CDR1 and CDR2 sequences are SGHNT and YYREEE (reference sequence). Losses at the gene ends were 4 bases for V and 4 bases for J; bases not matched to a gene: 11. In DNA, the CDR3 is TGTGCCAGCAGCCAGGGGACAGGTGTTGAGGCAGATACGCAGTATTTT. Its protein product is CASSQGTGVEADTQYF. Drawing the rest from reference TRBV5-4 and TRBJ2-3, the complete variable domain is ETGVTQSPTHLIKTRGQQVTLRCSSQSGHNTVSWYQQALGQGPQFIFQYYREEENGRGNFPPRFSGLQFPNYSSELNVNALELDDSALYLCASSQGTGVEADTQYFGPGTRLTVL.

To note about this clonotype: One end of the junction is discordant with germline, which a read error may explain. This chain uses TRBV5-1 with TRBJ1-6; D is unresolved. Per the germline V gene, CDR1 is SGHRS and CDR2 is YFSETQ. The CDR3 is made up of 15 amino acids. The DNA for the CDR3 is TGTGCCAGCAGCTTAAGTGAAGGCTATAATTCACCCCTCCACTTT. It encodes CASSLSEGYNSPLHF.

DNA of the CDR3: TGTGCCAGCAGCTTAGTCAAGACAGGGGATTTGGAGACCCAGTACTTC. Translation: CASSLVKTGDLETQYF. This chain connects TRBV13 to TRBJ2-5; 8 bases align to TRBD1. Germline CDR1 is PRHDT and CDR2 is FYEKMQ (reference sequence). This CDR3 is built from 16 residues. The V segment lost 1 base and the J segment 5 bases; nucleotides outside the gene matches: 9.

This clonotype has at least ten counts. The rearrangement uses TRBV9 and TRBJ1-2; 9 bases map to TRBD1. This CDR3 is built from 18 residues. Germline V lookup: CDR1 SGDLS, CDR2 YYNGEE. With 4 bases clipped from V and 3 bases from J, the junction kept 16 bases outside the gene matches. CDR3 residues: CASSRTPDRGGFHYGYTF. The DNA for the CDR3 is TGTGCCAGCAGCCGAACCCCGGACAGGGGTGGATTTCACTATGGCTACACCTTC.

With respect to this clonotype: One junction end does not reproduce the germline sequence, and a read error may be involved. The V and J genes are TRBV10-3 and TRBJ1-2; D possibly corresponds to TRBD1 (6 bases). Germline V gene lookup returns CDR1 ENHRY and CDR2 SYGVKD. This CDR3 is built from 14 residues. The CDR3 DNA follows: TGTGCCATCAGTGGGCCCGACAGGAGCTTTGGCGACACCTTC. Translating it yields CAISGPDRSFGDTF.

This sequence joins TRBV10-1 and TRBJ2-2, with D unclear. CDR3 length equals 13 residues. The germline CDR1 and CDR2 sequences are WNHNN and SYGVQD (reference sequence). Between the trimmed V and J ends, which lost 1 base and 7 bases, there was a span of 7 bases. This CDR3 is CASSELRNGELFF. The CDR3 nucleotides are TGCGCCAGCAGTGAGTTGCGCAACGGGGAGCTGTTTTTT.

This chain links TRBV11-2 with TRBJ2-7; 8 bases map to TRBD1. The CDR3 runs to 18 residues. V shed 6 bases and J 9 bases; nucleotides not matched to a gene: 25. Germline CDR1 reads SGHAT; CDR2 reads FQNNGV. CDR3 DNA sequence: TGTGCCAGCAGACGACAGGGGAACCCGATAATTTTGGATTTCGGGCAGTACTTC. It encodes CASRRQGNPIILDFGQYF.

In its sample, this clonotype was seen once. The chain uses TRBV5-4 and TRBJ1-1; D is unresolved. The CDR3 has 12 amino acids. V was pared by 4 bases and J by 5 bases, with 9 bases between. Germline assignment: CDR1 SGHNT and CDR2 YYREEE (reference sequence). This CDR3 reads CASSDTVTEAFF. The CDR3 DNA follows: TGTGCCAGCAGCGATACAGTTACTGAAGCTTTCTTT.

The rearrangement joins TRBV24-1 to TRBJ2-3, with TRBD2 matching over 7 bases. The CDR3 is made up of 13 amino acids. CDR1 KGHDR and CDR2 SFDVKD come from the germline V gene. Unmatched junction bases numbered 5, after V lost 11 bases and J lost 1 base. The CDR3 reads CASEAGGTDTQYF. The CDR3 nucleotides are TGTGCCAGCGAGGCGGGGGGCACAGATACGCAGTATTTT.

This clonotype was seen repeatedly, ten times or more. The chain carries TRBV20-1 and TRBJ1-4; 7 bases are shared with TRBD1. CDR3 length equals 14 residues. V was pared by 4 bases and J by 8 bases, with 10 bases of the junction left unmatched. Per germline, CDR1 DFQATT and CDR2 SNEGSKA (reference sequence). As DNA, the CDR3 is TGCAGTGCTAACCGACAGGGACGAGGGGAAAAACTGTTTTTT. This translates into CSANRQGRGEKLFF.